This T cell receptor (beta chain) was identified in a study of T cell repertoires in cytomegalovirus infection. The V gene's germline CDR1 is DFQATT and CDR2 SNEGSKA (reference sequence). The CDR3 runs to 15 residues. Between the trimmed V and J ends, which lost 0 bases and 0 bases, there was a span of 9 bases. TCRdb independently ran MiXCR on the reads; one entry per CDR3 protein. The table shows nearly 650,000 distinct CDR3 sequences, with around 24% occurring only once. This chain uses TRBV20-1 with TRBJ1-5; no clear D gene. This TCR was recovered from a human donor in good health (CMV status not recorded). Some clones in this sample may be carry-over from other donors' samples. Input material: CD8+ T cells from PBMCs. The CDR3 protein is CSARDPVDSNQPQHF. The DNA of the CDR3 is TGCAGTGCTAGAGACCCGGTGGATAGCAATCAGCCCCAGCATTTT.